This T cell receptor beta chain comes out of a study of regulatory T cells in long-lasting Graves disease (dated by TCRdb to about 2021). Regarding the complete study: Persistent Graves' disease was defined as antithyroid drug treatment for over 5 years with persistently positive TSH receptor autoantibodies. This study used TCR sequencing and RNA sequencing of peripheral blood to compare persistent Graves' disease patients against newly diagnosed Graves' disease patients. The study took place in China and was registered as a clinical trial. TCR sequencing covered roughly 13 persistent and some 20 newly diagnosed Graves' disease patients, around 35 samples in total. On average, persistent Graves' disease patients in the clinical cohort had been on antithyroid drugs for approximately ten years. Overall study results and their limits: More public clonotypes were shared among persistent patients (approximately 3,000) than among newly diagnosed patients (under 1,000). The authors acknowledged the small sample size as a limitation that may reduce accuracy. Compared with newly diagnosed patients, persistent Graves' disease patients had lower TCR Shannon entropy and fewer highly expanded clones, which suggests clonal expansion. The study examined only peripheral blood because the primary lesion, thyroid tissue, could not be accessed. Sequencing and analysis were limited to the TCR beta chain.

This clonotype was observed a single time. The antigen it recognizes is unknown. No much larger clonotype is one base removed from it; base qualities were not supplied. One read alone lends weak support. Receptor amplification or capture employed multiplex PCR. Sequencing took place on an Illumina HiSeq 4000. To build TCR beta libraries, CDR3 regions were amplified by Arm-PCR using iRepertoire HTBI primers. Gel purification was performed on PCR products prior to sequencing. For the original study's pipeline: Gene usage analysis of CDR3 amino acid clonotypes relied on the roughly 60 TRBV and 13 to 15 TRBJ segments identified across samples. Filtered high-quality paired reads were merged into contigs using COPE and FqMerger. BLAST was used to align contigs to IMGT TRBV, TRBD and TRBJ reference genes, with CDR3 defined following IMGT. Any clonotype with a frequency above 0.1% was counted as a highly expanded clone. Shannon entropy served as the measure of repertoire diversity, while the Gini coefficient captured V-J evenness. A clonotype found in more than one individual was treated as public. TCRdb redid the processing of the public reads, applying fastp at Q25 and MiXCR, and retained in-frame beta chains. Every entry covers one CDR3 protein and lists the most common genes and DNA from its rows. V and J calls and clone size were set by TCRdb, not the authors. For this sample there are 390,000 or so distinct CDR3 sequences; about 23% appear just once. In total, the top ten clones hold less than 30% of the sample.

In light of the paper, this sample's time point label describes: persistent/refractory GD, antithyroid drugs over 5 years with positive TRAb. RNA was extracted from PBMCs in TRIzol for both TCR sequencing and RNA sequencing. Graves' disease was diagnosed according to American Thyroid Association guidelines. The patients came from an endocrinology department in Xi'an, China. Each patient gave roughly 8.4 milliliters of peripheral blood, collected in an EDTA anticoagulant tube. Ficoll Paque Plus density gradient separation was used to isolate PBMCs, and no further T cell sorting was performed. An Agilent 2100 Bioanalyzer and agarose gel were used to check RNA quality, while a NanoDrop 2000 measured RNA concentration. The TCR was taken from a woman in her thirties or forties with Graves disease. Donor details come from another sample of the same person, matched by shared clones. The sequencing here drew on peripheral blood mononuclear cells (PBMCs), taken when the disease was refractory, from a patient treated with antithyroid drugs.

The CDR3 loop reads CASTYAVSAIPDTQYF. DNA sequence: TGTGCCAGCACCTACGCCGTTAGCGCGATTCCGGATACGCAGTATTTT. This sequence uses TRBV2 and TRBJ2-3; matching of 5 bases hints at TRBD2 as the D gene. The CDR3 covers 16 residues, taking in both the cysteine and the phenylalanine. Just the 48-base CDR3 DNA is kept, in frame starting at base 1. V and J lose 7 bases and 6 bases, and a span of 23 bases separates them. CDR1 and CDR2 were assigned from the germline V gene as SNHLY and FYNNEI.